This T cell receptor (beta chain) is drawn from a study of T cell changes during pregnancy in multiple sclerosis. Per the germline V gene, CDR1 is SGHRS and CDR2 is YFSETQ. The CDR3 totals 15 residues. The V and J ends lost 3 bases and 0 bases respectively, with 12 bases between them. Only in-frame clones appear in the TCRdb table, and some are missing; sequencing was by immunoSEQ multiplex PCR. Of 75,000 to 80,000 clones in the sample, about 92% were seen once. The sequence derives from a female donor in good health, enrolled as a control in a pregnancy study. The source was peripheral blood, collected after pregnancy. V usage is TRBV5-1 and J usage is TRBJ1-1; D remains ambiguous. This chain's CDR3 is CASSSLGGMNTEAFF. Here the CDR3 DNA reads TGCGCCAGCAGCTCCCTCGGCGGAATGAACACTGAAGCTTTCTTT.